This T cell receptor (beta chain) originates from a study of T cell clusters in autoimmune cytopenias. TRB amplification used approximately 250 ng of peripheral blood genomic DNA. TRB rearrangements were amplified by touch-down multiplex PCR with mixed TRB-A/B primers. Reprocessing the multiplex PCR reads, TCRdb reports a single entry for every CDR3 protein and omits DNA. The sample holds under 15,000 distinct CDR3 sequences. Of note for this clonotype: As yet, its antigen is unknown.

The study, taken as a whole, reports: Clustering suggested that physiological T cell clusters were missing in primary autoimmune cytopenia patients.

The TCR comes from a human donor with an autoimmune cytopenia or autoimmune hepatitis (not recorded which). The sample comprised peripheral blood.

The CDR3 sequence: CASSEGTSGELFF. The rearrangement joins TRBV13 to TRBJ2-2; the TCRdb D gene call, TRBD1, has no DNA to confirm it. The CDR3 is 13 amino acids. Germline V gene lookup returns CDR1 PRHDT and CDR2 FYEKMQ (reference sequence).